These T cell receptor beta chains were read from a single sample in a study of persistence of HIV-infected CD4 T cells. These receptors' targets are unknown. TCRdb's copy holds only in-frame clones and misses some; the assay was immunoSEQ multiplex PCR. The sample shows roughly 30,000 clones, around four fifths of them seen only once. The sample here was CD4+ T cells sorted from PBMCs after approximately 20-hour stimulation, taken from a patient who received antiretroviral therapy. These receptors originate from an adult woman with HIV who was CMV-seropositive. Both conserved end residues are part of each CDR3. Each record gives: V gene, clone size, D gene, J gene, CDR3 protein, CDR3 DNA. The D gene is left open where the match is weak. Clone size is not always given. Where it is, it says once, few, many or a class for expanded clones.

v_gene: TRBV7-2; abundance: NA; d_gene: NA; j_gene: TRBJ2-5; CDR3aa: CASSLMGGGETQYF; CDR3nt: TGTGCCAGCAGCTTGATGGGGGGCGGCGAGACCCAGTACTTC
v_gene: TRBV6-5; abundance: NA; d_gene: NA; j_gene: TRBJ2-7; CDR3aa: CASSYSMLGSYEQYF; CDR3nt: TGTGCCAGCAGTTACTCGATGCTCGGCTCCTACGAGCAGTACTTC
v_gene: TRBV10-3; abundance: NA; d_gene: NA; j_gene: TRBJ1-2; CDR3aa: CAIRNEGNYGYTF; CDR3nt: TGTGCCATCAGGAACGAGGGGAACTATGGCTACACCTTC
v_gene: TRBV25-1; abundance: NA; d_gene: NA; j_gene: TRBJ2-7; CDR3aa: CASTAHESSYEQYF; CDR3nt: TGTGCCAGCACCGCACACGAGAGCTCCTACGAGCAGTACTTC
v_gene: TRBV5-6; abundance: NA; d_gene: NA; j_gene: TRBJ1-4; CDR3aa: CASSLTGVEKLFF; CDR3nt: TGTGCCAGCAGCTTGACGGGGGTCGAAAAACTGTTTTTT
v_gene: TRBV7-2; abundance: NA; d_gene: NA; j_gene: TRBJ2-7; CDR3aa: CASSFTPGPYEQYF; CDR3nt: TGTGCCAGCAGCTTCACCCCAGGGCCCTACGAGCAGTACTTC
v_gene: TRBV12-3/TRBV12-4; abundance: few; d_gene: NA; j_gene: TRBJ2-7; CDR3aa: CASSFSASLEQYF; CDR3nt: TGTGCCAGCAGTTTTTCCGCTAGCCTCGAGCAGTACTTC
v_gene: TRBV6-6; abundance: few; d_gene: NA; j_gene: TRBJ1-2; CDR3aa: CASSYSRGRGGYTF; CDR3nt: TGTGCCAGCAGTTACTCGCGAGGGAGAGGGGGCTACACCTTC
v_gene: TRBV7-2; abundance: NA; d_gene: NA; j_gene: TRBJ2-7; CDR3aa: CASSLGGPYEQYF; CDR3nt: TGTGCCAGCAGCTTAGGAGGCCCCTACGAGCAGTACTTC
v_gene: TRBV3-1/TRBV3-2; abundance: NA; d_gene: NA; j_gene: TRBJ1-1; CDR3aa: CASSQGERGAFF; CDR3nt: TGTGCCAGCAGCCAAGGTGAAAGGGGAGCTTTCTTT
v_gene: TRBV15; abundance: NA; d_gene: NA; j_gene: TRBJ2-1; CDR3aa: CATSRVLGPYNEQFF; CDR3nt: TGTGCCACCAGCAGAGTCTTAGGGCCCTACAATGAGCAGTTCTTC
v_gene: TRBV18; abundance: NA; d_gene: NA; j_gene: TRBJ1-1; CDR3aa: CASSPYGEVNTEAFF; CDR3nt: TGTGCCAGCTCACCATACGGGGAGGTGAACACTGAAGCTTTCTTT